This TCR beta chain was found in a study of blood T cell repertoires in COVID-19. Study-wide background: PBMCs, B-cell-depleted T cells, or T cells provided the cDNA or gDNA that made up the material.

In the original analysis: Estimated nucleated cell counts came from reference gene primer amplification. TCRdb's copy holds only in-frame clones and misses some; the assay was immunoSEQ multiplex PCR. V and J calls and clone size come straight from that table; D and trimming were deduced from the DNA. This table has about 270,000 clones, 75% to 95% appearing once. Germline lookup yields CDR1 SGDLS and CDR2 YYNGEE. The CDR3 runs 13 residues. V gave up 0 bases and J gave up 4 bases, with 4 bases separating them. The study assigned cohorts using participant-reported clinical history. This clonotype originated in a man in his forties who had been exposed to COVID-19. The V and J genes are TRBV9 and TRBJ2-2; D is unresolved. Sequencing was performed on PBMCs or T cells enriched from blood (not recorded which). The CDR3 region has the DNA TGTGCCAGCAGCGTAGACATCACCGGGGAGCTGTTTTTT. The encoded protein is CASSVDITGELFF.